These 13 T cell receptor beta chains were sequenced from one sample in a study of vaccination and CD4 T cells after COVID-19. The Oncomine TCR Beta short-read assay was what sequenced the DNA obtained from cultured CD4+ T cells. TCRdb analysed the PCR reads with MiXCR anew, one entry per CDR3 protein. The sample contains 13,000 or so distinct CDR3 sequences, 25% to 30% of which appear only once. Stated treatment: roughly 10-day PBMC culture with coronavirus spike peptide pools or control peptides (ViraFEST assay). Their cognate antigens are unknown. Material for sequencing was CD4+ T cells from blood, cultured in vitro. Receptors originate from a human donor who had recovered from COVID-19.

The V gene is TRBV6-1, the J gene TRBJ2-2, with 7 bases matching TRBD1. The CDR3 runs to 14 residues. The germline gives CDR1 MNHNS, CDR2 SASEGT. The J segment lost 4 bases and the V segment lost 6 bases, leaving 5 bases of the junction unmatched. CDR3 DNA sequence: TGTGCCAGCAGCCAGGGACAGTTCACCGGGGAGCTGTTTTTT. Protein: CASSQGQFTGELFF.

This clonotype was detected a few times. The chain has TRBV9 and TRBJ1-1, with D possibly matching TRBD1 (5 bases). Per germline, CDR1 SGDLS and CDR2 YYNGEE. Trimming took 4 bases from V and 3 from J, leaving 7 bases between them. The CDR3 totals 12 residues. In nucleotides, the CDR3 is TGTGCCAGCAGCTCGGGGGACACTGAAGCTTTCTTT. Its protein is CASSSGDTEAFF.

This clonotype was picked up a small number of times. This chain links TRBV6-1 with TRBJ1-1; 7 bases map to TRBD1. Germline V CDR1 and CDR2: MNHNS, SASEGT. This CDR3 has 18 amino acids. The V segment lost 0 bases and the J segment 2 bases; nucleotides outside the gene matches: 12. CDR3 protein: CASSEAYRGYRGNTEAFF. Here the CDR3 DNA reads TGTGCCAGCAGTGAAGCGTACAGGGGCTATAGAGGTAACACTGAAGCTTTCTTT.

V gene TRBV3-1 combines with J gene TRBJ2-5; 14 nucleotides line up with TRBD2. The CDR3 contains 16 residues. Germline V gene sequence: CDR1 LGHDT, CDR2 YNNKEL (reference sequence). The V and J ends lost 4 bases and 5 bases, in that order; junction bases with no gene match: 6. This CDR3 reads CASSPTSGGVGETQYF. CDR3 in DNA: TGTGCCAGCAGCCCGACTAGCGGGGGGGTCGGTGAGACCCAGTACTTC.

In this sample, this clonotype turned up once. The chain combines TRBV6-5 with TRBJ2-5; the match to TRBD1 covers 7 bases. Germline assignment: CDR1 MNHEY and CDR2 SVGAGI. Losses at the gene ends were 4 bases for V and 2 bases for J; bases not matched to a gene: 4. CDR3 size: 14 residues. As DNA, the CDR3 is TGTGCCAGCAGTTCCAACAGGGGACAAGAGACCCAGTACTTC. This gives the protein CASSSNRGQETQYF.

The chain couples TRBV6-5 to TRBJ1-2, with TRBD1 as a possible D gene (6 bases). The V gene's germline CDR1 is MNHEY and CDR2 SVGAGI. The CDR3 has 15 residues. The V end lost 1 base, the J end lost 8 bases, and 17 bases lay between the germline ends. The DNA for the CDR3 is TGTGCCAGCAGTTACTACAGGGAGGGAAGCAGGGGCTACACCTTC. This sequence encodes CASSYYREGSRGYTF.

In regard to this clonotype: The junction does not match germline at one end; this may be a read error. As DNA, the CDR3 is TGTGCCAGCAGCCTAGCGGGACTCGACCAAGAGACCCAGTACTTC. Its protein product is CASSLAGLDQETQYF. The V and J genes are TRBV7-9 and TRBJ2-5, with 9 bases lining up with TRBD2. This CDR3 spans 15 amino acids. Germline V gives CDR1 SEHNR, CDR2 FQNEAQ (reference sequence).

Here the CDR3 reads CASSSGGGTGELFF. The CDR3 nucleotides read TGTGCCAGCAGTTCAGGGGGGGGCACCGGGGAGCTGTTTTTT. J is TRBJ2-2 and V is TRBV6-2 or TRBV6-3; D may be TRBD1 or TRBD2 (7 bases each). The CDR3 has 14 amino acids. Germline lookup yields CDR1 MNHEY and CDR2 SVGEGT. V lost 4 bases to trimming and J lost 4 bases, with 10 bases between them.

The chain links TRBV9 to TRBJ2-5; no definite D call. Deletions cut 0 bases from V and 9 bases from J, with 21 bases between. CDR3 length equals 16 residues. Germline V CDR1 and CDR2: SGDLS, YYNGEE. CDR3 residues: CASSVGVERPWASQYF. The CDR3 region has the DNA TGTGCCAGCAGCGTAGGAGTAGAGAGGCCCTGGGCGTCCCAGTACTTC.

CDR3 in amino acids: CASSLVTGSSGNTIYF. The DNA for the CDR3 is TGTGCCAGCAGCTTGGTGACAGGGAGCTCTGGAAACACCATATATTTT. The rearrangement uses TRBV7-9 and TRBJ1-3; 7 bases match TRBD1. The junction had 5 bases not matched to a gene; V was cut back by 3 bases and J by 0 bases. Germline V lookup: CDR1 SEHNR, CDR2 FQNEAQ (reference sequence). CDR3 length: 16 amino acids. The full variable domain, in which reference TRBV7-9 and TRBJ1-3 provide the parts outside the CDR3, is DTGVSQNPRHKITKRGQNVTFRCDPISEHNRLYWYRQTLGQGPEFLTYFQNEAQLEKSRLLSDRFSAERPKGSFSTLEIQRTEQGDSAMYLCASSLVTGSSGNTIYFGEGSWLTVV.

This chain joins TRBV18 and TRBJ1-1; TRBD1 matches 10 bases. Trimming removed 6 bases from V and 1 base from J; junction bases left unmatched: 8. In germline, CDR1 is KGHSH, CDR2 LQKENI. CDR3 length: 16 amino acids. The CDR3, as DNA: TGTGCCAGCTCGTTATCTTGGGACAGGGGGAACACTGAAGCTTTCTTT. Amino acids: CASSLSWDRGNTEAFF. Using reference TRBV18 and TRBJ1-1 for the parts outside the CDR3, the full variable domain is NAGVMQNPRHLVRRRGQEARLRCSPMKGHSHVYWYRQLPEEGLKFMVYLQKENIIDESGMPKERFSAEFPKEGPSILRIQQVVRGDSAAYFCASSLSWDRGNTEAFFGQGTRLTVV.

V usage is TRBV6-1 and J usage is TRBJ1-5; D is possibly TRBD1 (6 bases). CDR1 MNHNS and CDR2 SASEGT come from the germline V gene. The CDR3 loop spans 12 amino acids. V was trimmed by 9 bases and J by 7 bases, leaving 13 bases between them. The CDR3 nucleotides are TGTGCCAGTCAAGCGGGGGCCCAGCCCCAGCATTTT. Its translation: CASQAGAQPQHF.

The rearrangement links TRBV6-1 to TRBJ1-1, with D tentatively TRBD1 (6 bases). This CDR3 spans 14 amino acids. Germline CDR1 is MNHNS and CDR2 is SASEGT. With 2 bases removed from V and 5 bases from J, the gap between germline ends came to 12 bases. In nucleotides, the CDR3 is TGTGCCAGCAGTGAATCCAGGGGTCGTACTGAAGCTTTCTTT. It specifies CASSESRGRTEAFF.